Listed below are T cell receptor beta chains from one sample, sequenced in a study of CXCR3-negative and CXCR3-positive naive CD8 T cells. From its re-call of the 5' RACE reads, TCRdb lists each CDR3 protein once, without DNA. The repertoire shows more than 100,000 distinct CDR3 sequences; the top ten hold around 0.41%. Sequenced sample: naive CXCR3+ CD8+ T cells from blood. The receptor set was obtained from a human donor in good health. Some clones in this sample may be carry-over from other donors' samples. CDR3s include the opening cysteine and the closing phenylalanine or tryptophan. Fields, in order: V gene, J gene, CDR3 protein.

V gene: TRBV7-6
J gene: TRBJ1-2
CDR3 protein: CASSLGTGGAGYGYTF

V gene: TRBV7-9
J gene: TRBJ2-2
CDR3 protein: CASSSPGQWTGELFF

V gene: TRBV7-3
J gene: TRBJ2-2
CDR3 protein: CASSPFTGELFF

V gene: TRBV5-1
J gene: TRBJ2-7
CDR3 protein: CASRYSSGAYEQYF

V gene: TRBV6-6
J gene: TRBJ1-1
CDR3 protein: CASSYSTGLNTEAFF

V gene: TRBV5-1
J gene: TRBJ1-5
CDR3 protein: CASSLGEGVQPQHF

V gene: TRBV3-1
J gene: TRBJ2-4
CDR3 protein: CASSPRDGQGASKNIQYF

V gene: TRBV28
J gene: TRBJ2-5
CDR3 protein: CASEGDRGLGETQYF

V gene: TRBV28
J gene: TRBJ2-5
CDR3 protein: CASSLPQETQYF

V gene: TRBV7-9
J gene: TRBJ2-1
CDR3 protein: CASSLLSGVNEQFF